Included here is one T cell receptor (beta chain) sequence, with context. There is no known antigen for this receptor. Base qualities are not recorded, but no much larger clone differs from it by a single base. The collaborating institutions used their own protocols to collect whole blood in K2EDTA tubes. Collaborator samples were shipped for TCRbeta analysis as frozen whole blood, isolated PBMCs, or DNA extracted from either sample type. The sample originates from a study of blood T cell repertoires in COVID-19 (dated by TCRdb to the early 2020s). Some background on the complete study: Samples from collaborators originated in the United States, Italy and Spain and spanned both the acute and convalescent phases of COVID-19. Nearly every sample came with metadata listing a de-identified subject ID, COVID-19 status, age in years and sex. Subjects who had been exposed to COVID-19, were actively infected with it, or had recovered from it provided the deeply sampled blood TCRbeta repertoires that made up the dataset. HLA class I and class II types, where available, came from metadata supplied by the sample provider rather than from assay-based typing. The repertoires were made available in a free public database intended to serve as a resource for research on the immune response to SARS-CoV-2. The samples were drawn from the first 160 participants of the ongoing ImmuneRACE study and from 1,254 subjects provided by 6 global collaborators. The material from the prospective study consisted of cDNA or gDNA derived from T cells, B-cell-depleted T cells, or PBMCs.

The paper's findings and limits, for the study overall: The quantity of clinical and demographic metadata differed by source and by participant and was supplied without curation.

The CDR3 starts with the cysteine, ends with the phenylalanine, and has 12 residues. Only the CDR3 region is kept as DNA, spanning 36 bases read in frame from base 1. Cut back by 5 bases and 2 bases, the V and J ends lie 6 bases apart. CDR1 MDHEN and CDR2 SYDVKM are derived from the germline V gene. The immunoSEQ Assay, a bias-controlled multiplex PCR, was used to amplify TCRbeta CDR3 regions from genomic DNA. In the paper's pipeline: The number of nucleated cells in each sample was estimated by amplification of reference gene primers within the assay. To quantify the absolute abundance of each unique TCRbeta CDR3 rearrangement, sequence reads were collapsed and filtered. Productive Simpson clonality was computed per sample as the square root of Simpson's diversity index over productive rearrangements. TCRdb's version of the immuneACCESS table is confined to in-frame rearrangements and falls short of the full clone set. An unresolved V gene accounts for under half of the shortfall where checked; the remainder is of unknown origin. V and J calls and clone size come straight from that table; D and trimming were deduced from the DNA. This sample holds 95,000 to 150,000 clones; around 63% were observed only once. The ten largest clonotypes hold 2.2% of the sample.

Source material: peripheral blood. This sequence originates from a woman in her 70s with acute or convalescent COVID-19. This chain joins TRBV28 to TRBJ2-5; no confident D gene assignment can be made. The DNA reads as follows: TGTGCCAGCAGTCAACAGCAAGAGACCCAGTACTTC. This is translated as CASSQQQETQYF.